This entry features one T cell receptor beta chain sequence. The record originates from a study of shared clonotypes between healthy human individuals. The V gene's germline CDR1 is SGHRS and CDR2 YFSETQ. This CDR3 contains 15 residues. Trimming pared 4 bases from V and 2 bases from J, leaving 16 bases between. Repertoires were generated with immunoSEQ multiplex PCR, while TCRdb's copy carries only in-frame clones and drops some. Of 2,500,000 or so clones in the sample, around nine tenths are singletons; the top ten hold about 0.13%. This clonotype was obtained from a man between 18 and 29 years old in good health. The V call is TRBV5-1, the J call TRBJ2-7; D is ambiguous. Sequencing used naive CD4+ T cells sorted from blood. The subset is: CD45RA+ positively selected. The CDR3: CASSPSGQQTYEQYF. Written as DNA, the CDR3 is TGCGCCAGCAGCCCGTCCGGGCAGCAAACCTACGAGCAGTACTTC.